The 10 T cell receptor beta chains reported below all come from one sample, sequenced in a study of control samples from healthy donors and cancer patients. Assay: immunoSEQ multiplex PCR; the TCRdb copy retains only in-frame clones and omits some. The sample carries 45,000 to 60,000 clones, 75% to 90% recorded once. Input material: PBMCs. These receptors came from a man in his 60s with head and neck cancer.

The chain couples TRBV19 to TRBJ2-1; D unresolved. CDR1 is LNHDA and CDR2 is SQIVND in the germline V gene (reference sequence). V was cut by 5 bases and J by 2 bases, with 16 bases left in between. CDR3 size: 16 residues. The CDR3, as DNA: TGTGCCAGTAGTCCTCAGACGTTCTGGGCCTACAATGAGCAGTTCTTC. Protein sequence: CASSPQTFWAYNEQFF.

Concerning this clone itself: Germline is not matched at one junction end, which may reflect a read error. The chain joins TRBV4-2 to TRBJ1-1; D is possibly TRBD1 (6 bases). The CDR3 is 14 residues long. Germline CDR1 is LGHNA and CDR2 is YNFKEQ. The CDR3 here is CASSRMQGNAEAFF. The CDR3, as DNA: TGTGCCAGCAGCCGCATGCAGGGGAACGCTGAAGCTTTCTTT.

The J gene is TRBJ1-2, the V gene TRBV18; D is uncertain. The V gene's germline CDR1 is KGHSH and CDR2 LQKENI. Trimming removed 6 bases at V and 2 bases at J, with 10 bases between. The CDR3 is made up of 13 amino acids. DNA for the CDR3: TGTGCCAGCTCGCCGGACGGGAACTATGGCTACACCTTC. Its protein product is CASSPDGNYGYTF.

The chain is built from TRBV18 and TRBJ2-3; unclear D gene. The CDR3 length is 15 residues. Looked up from germline, CDR1 is KGHSH and CDR2 is LQKENI. Trimming shortened V by 4 bases and J by 0 bases, and 11 bases separated the two germline ends. The CDR3 loop reads CASSRDYQSTDTQYF. The DNA for the CDR3 is TGTGCCAGCTCACGGGATTATCAGAGCACAGATACGCAGTATTTT.

This clone was observed a single time. The gene calls are TRBV13 and TRBJ1-6; 8 bases are shared with TRBD1. CDR1 is PRHDT and CDR2 is FYEKMQ in the germline V gene (reference sequence). The ends lost 5 bases at V and 10 bases at J; junction bases unmatched: 7. The CDR3 length is 14 residues. The CDR3 reads CASSLGQAQSPLHF. CDR3 DNA sequence: TGTGCCAGCAGCCTGGGACAGGCTCAATCACCCCTCCACTTT.

V usage is TRBV7-3 and J usage is TRBJ2-1; 7 positions match TRBD2. In germline, CDR1 is SGHTA, CDR2 FQGTGA. Trimming removed 2 bases from V and 7 bases from J; junction bases left unmatched: 5. The CDR3 consists of 14 residues. The DNA for the CDR3 is TGTGCCAGCAGCTTATCGGGAGGTACTAATGAGCAGTTCTTC. This codes for CASSLSGGTNEQFF.

This chain connects TRBV10-3 to TRBJ2-3; 9 bases align to TRBD1. Trimming removed 3 bases from V and 6 bases from J; junction bases left unmatched: 10. The CDR3 is made up of 16 amino acids. Germline lookup yields CDR1 ENHRY and CDR2 SYGVKD. This CDR3 is CAISDRVGTGSDTQYF. CDR3 nucleotide sequence: TGTGCCATCAGTGACCGGGTGGGGACAGGGTCGGATACGCAGTATTTT.

This clone was counted between two and nine times. V and J are TRBV7-9 and TRBJ1-1; D is unclear. Trimming removed 2 bases from V and 1 base from J, with 8 bases in between. CDR1 SEHNR and CDR2 FQNEAQ come from the germline V gene (reference sequence). The CDR3 loop spans 14 amino acids. CDR3 nucleotides: TGTGCCAGCAGCTTAAGGCAGTCGAACACTGAAGCTTTCTTT. The encoded protein is CASSLRQSNTEAFF.

The V call is TRBV15, the J call TRBJ2-6, with D possibly TRBD1 on 5 matching bases. V was pared by 1 base and J by 3 bases, with 7 bases between. The CDR3 contains 15 residues. Germline CDR1 reads LNHNV; CDR2 reads YYDKDF (reference sequence). Here the CDR3 DNA reads TGTGCCACCAGCAGAGGGGGCGATGGGGCCAACGTCCTGACTTTC. This sequence encodes CATSRGGDGANVLTF.

The CDR3 bases are TGTGCCAGCAGCTTTGACAGGGCGGGTGGGGCCAACGTCCTGACTTTC. It translates to CASSFDRAGGANVLTF. V usage is TRBV5-8 and J usage is TRBJ2-6, with 7 bases that match TRBD1. The V and J ends lost 2 bases and 3 bases, in that order; junction bases with no gene match: 5. Germline values: CDR1 SGHTS, CDR2 YDEGEE. The CDR3 is 16 residues long.